This TCR beta chain is drawn from a study of T cells in Graves' hyperthyroidism and ophthalmopathy. Across the whole study: Staff took peripheral blood when the initial diagnosis was made, before any treatment began.

Per germline, CDR1 SEHNR and CDR2 FQNEAQ (reference sequence). V lost 3 bases to trimming and J lost 5 bases, with 13 bases between them. The CDR3 is 14 amino acids. In this sample, this clonotype turned up a few times. Antigen: not known. Patients with ophthalmopathy all had a Clinical Activity Score of at least 3, a NOSPECS grade of at least 4 and duration under 3 months. Whole-study findings and limits: For ophthalmopathy, model prediction preceded onset by a median 6.5 months.

Amplification targeted TCR beta CDR3 regions from RNA transcripts. An initial round of RT-PCR targeting the TCR CDR3 relied on the HTBI primer set. From the multiplex PCR reads, TCRdb called clonotypes with MiXCR, one entry per CDR3 protein. The table has about 380,000 distinct CDR3 sequences, around a sixth seen once. The TCR originated in a man aged 18 to 29 with Graves' ophthalmopathy. Material for sequencing was blood. V gene TRBV7-9 combines with J gene TRBJ2-5, with TRBD1 as a possible D gene (5 bases). CDR3 DNA sequence: TGTGCCAGCAGCTTGGGGCAGGCTAGGGAGACCCAGTACTTC. Residues: CASSLGQARETQYF.